These T cell receptor beta chains were read from a single sample in a study of response to subunit inactivated influenza vaccine. MiXCR, applied by TCRdb to the RT-PCR reads, yields one record per CDR3 protein. This table holds some 190,000 distinct CDR3 sequences, under 15% found once. Source: CD8+ T cells sorted from PBMCs, taken roughly 5 days after vaccination. The source of these receptors is a man aged 45 to 65 who received an inactivated influenza vaccine. CDR3s include the opening cysteine and the closing phenylalanine or tryptophan. The D gene is left open where the match is weak. Where a row states a size, it is once, few, many or the class of an expanded clone; other rows omit it.

CDR3nt	CDR3aa	d_gene	abundance	v_gene	j_gene
TGTGCCACCCCGCGGCCCGGATCTTACAATGAGCAGTTCTTC	CATPRPGSYNEQFF	NA	few	TRBV7-9	TRBJ2-1
TGTGCCAGCAGTATTAACAGGGGGCGAAACTACAATGAGCAGTTCTTC	CASSINRGRNYNEQFF	TRBD1	few	TRBV12-3/TRBV12-4	TRBJ2-1
TGTGCCACCAGCTTGGGGGGGCGATTTGAAAAACTGTTTTTT	CATSLGGRFEKLFF	NA	many	TRBV15	TRBJ1-4
TGTGCCAGCAGTTCTGAGGGACAGAGGACAGATACGCAGTATTTT	CASSSEGQRTDTQYF	TRBD1	NA	TRBV28	TRBJ2-3
TGCGCCAGCAGCCAAGGCATTATTTATGGACAGGGCACAGATACGCAGTATTTT	CASSQGIIYGQGTDTQYF	TRBD1	NA	TRBV4-3	TRBJ2-3
TGTGCCAGCAGCACGAAGGAGCAGTACTTC	CASSTKEQYF	NA	few	TRBV9	TRBJ2-7
TGTGCCAGCAGTTTAGTGAAGGGGTTAAATGAGCAGTTCTTC	CASSLVKGLNEQFF	NA	many	TRBV12-3/TRBV12-4	TRBJ2-1
TGTGCCATCAGTGATAGTCGATATGGCTACACCTTC	CAISDSRYGYTF	NA	NA	TRBV10-3	TRBJ1-2
TGTGCCAGCGGATTGGGGCTAGCGGGAGTCGAGCAGTACTTC	CASGLGLAGVEQYF	TRBD2	NA	TRBV27	TRBJ2-7
TGTGCCAGCAGTTTAAGCAGGGGAAGGATAAATACGCAGTATTTT	CASSLSRGRINTQYF	NA	NA	TRBV27	TRBJ2-3
TGTGCCAGCAGCTTACCTGGACAGGAGCAGTTCTTC	CASSLPGQEQFF	NA	few	TRBV7-9	TRBJ2-1
TGTGCCAGCAGTGAAGGACATTGGGGGTCCTACGAGCAGTACTTC	CASSEGHWGSYEQYF	NA	NA	TRBV6-1	TRBJ2-7
TGTGCCAGCAGTTCAGGGGTATACGAGCAGTACTTC	CASSSGVYEQYF	NA	NA	TRBV12-3/TRBV12-4	TRBJ2-7
TGTGCCAGCAGCCAGGAGGACAAGAGCTCCTACAATGAGCAGTTCTTC	CASSQEDKSSYNEQFF	NA	NA	TRBV14	TRBJ2-1
TGTGCCAGCAGTCATGGGACGGGCATCTCCTACGAGCAGTACTTC	CASSHGTGISYEQYF	NA	many	TRBV12-3/TRBV12-4	TRBJ2-7
TGTGCCAGCAGCTTAGTCGGGGCATTCGTGAACACTGAAGCTTTCTTT	CASSLVGAFVNTEAFF	NA	few	TRBV7-2	TRBJ1-1
TGTGCCAGCAGTTCCGGGACTAGCGGGAACAATGAGCAGTTCTTC	CASSSGTSGNNEQFF	TRBD2	few	TRBV27	TRBJ2-1
TGTGCCAGCAGTTTGGGGATTCGCACAGATACGCAGTATTTT	CASSLGIRTDTQYF	NA	NA	TRBV12-3/TRBV12-4	TRBJ2-3
TGCAGCGTTGAGTACCGGGACGGGAACAATGAGCAGTTCTTC	CSVEYRDGNNEQFF	NA	many	TRBV29-1	TRBJ2-1
TGTGCCAGCAGCGTATGGGCAGGGTCTCAAGAGACCCAGTACTTC	CASSVWAGSQETQYF	NA	NA	TRBV9	TRBJ2-5
TGCGCCAGCAGCGCCCATCCAGGTGTAGTCGTCCGACACAATGAGCAGTTCTTC	CASSAHPGVVVRHNEQFF	NA	many	TRBV5-1	TRBJ2-1